Shown below are 29 T cell receptor beta chains from a single sample sequenced in a study of control samples from healthy donors and cancer patients. TCRdb keeps only in-frame clones here, not all; method: immunoSEQ multiplex PCR. In the table there are around 140,000 clones, about 89% of which are singletons. The sample was blood. These receptor sequences come from a man between 18 and 29 years old in good health.

The chain recombines TRBV24-1 with TRBJ1-4, with TRBD1 matching over 7 bases. The CDR3 runs to 15 residues. Germline V gene data show CDR1 as KGHDR and CDR2 as SFDVKD. V lost 3 bases and J lost 8; bases outside the gene matches: 8. CDR3 in DNA: TGTGCCACCAGTGATCCTACAGGGGTTGGCGAAAAACTGTTTTTT. Its protein is CATSDPTGVGEKLFF.

This sequence joins TRBV7-2 and TRBJ1-3; D gene ambiguous. Per germline, CDR1 SGHTA and CDR2 FQGNSA. V was shortened by 1 base and J by 1 base, with 8 bases between the two germline ends. The CDR3 totals 15 residues. CDR3 DNA sequence: TGTGCCAGCAGCTTAGTTTTGGGGTCTGGAAACACCATATATTTT. It yields the protein CASSLVLGSGNTIYF.

The chain combines TRBV7-8 with TRBJ1-1, with TRBD1 as a possible D gene (5 bases). With 6 bases removed from V and 0 bases from J, the gap between germline ends came to 14 bases. The CDR3 is 15 amino acids. CDR1 is SGHVS, CDR2 FQNEAQ, per germline. The CDR3 sequence is CASRQMTVLNTEAFF. The CDR3, as DNA: TGTGCCAGCAGACAGATGACAGTCCTGAACACTGAAGCTTTCTTT.

The chain employs TRBV6-6 and TRBJ1-2; D may be TRBD1 (6 bases). The CDR3 contains 14 residues. Trimming stripped 0 bases from V and 8 bases from J, with 13 bases between. CDR1 is MNHNY, CDR2 SVGAGI, per germline (reference sequence). DNA of the CDR3: TGTGCCAGCAGTTACTCGACGGGGGGCGACGGCTACACCTTC. It is translated as CASSYSTGGDGYTF.

This clone was seen a handful of times. V is TRBV9 and J is TRBJ1-2; 10 bases match TRBD1. The CDR3 length is 15 residues. The germline V gene encodes CDR1 SGDLS and CDR2 YYNGEE. The V segment lost 3 bases and the J segment 8 bases; nucleotides outside the gene matches: 10. The CDR3 loop reads CASSAPGTGAWGYTF. The CDR3 DNA sequence: TGTGCCAGCAGCGCTCCCGGGACAGGGGCGTGGGGCTACACCTTC.

The sample holds a few counts of this clone. The chain employs TRBV9 and TRBJ2-7, with D maybe TRBD2 (5 bases). The ends were cut back, 4 bases at V and 0 bases at J, with 14 bases in the middle. Looked up from germline, CDR1 is SGDLS and CDR2 is YYNGEE. CDR3 size: 15 residues. The CDR3 is CASSLGLTGSYEQYF. The CDR3 DNA sequence: TGTGCCAGCAGCCTCGGACTCACGGGCTCCTACGAGCAGTACTTC. Looking up the rest from reference TRBV9 and TRBJ2-7 gives the full variable domain: DSGVTQTPKHLITATGQRVTLRCSPRSGDLSVYWYQQSLDQGLQFLIQYYNGEERAKGNILERFSAQQFPDLHSELNLSSLELGDSALYFCASSLGLTGSYEQYFGPGTRLTVT.

This rearrangement joins TRBV7-2 to TRBJ1-1; no definite D call. CDR1 is SGHTA, CDR2 FQGNSA, per germline. V gave up 5 bases and J gave up 0 bases, with 13 bases separating them. The CDR3 extends over 15 amino acids. This CDR3 is CASSPSQMMNTEAFF. The CDR3 DNA is TGTGCCAGCAGCCCCTCACAGATGATGAACACTGAAGCTTTCTTT.

To note about this clone: At one end the junction does not follow the germline gene, possibly because of a read error. The chain couples TRBV11-2 to TRBJ1-4, with 8 bases that match TRBD1. CDR3 length: 14 residues. Germline V CDR1 and CDR2: SGHAT, FQNNGV. The chain's CDR3 is CASSSVPGQDPINF. In DNA form, the CDR3 reads TGTGCCAGCAGCTCCGTCCCGGGACAGGATCCGATAAATTTT.

V usage is TRBV27 and J usage is TRBJ1-5; 7 bases line up with TRBD1. Germline CDR1 reads MNHEY; CDR2 reads SMNVEV (reference sequence). This CDR3 region has 16 residues. V trimming: 3 bases; J trimming: 2 bases; junction bases outside the gene matches: 7. CDR3 in DNA: TGTGCCAGCAGTTTGGGTACAGGGGTAGGCAATCAGCCCCAGCATTTT. Protein product: CASSLGTGVGNQPQHF.

This chain joins TRBV6-5 and TRBJ2-5, with TRBD1 matching 12 bases. The V segment lost 3 bases and the J segment 3 bases; nucleotides outside the gene matches: 5. Germline V lookup: CDR1 MNHEY, CDR2 SVGAGI. The CDR3 is made up of 16 amino acids. The CDR3 DNA reads TGTGCCAGCAGTTATTCCGGGACAGGGGGCAAAGAGACCCAGTACTTC. Encoded protein: CASSYSGTGGKETQYF.

The chain couples TRBV6-1 to TRBJ1-2, with D perhaps TRBD1 (5 bases). V lost 1 base, J lost 2 bases, and 11 bases lay in between. This CDR3 has 15 residues. The V gene's germline CDR1 is MNHNS and CDR2 SASEGT. The CDR3 nucleotides read TGTGCCAGCAGTGAAGGACAGTGGGCCAACTATGGCTACACCTTC. Its protein product is CASSEGQWANYGYTF.

V and J are TRBV19 and TRBJ2-6; TRBD1 might be the D (7 bases). The V and J ends lost 9 bases and 4 bases respectively, with 16 bases between them. Germline lookup yields CDR1 LNHDA and CDR2 SQIVND (reference sequence). The length of the CDR3 is 15 residues. CDR3 in DNA: TGTGCCAGCCGGGACAGCGGGTTGGGGGCCAACGTCCTGACTTTC. Translation: CASRDSGLGANVLTF. Supplemented by reference TRBV19 and TRBJ2-6, the full variable domain reads DGGITQSPKYLFRKEGQNVTLSCEQNLNHDAMYWYRQDPGQGLRLIYYSQIVNDFQKGDIAEGYSVSREKKESFPLTVTSAQKNPTAFYLCASRDSGLGANVLTFGAGSRLTVL.

The chain is built from TRBV6-5 and TRBJ2-1; 7 nucleotides line up with TRBD1. CDR3 size: 14 residues. The V and J ends lost 5 bases and 10 bases, in that order; junction bases with no gene match: 11. The germline V gene has CDR1 MNHEY and CDR2 SVGAGI. CDR3 coding DNA: TGTGCCAGCAGTAAATGGGACAGCCCAAGGGAGCAGTTCTTC. Protein: CASSKWDSPREQFF.

This rearrangement joins TRBV5-1 to TRBJ2-7; D is perhaps TRBD1 or TRBD2 (6 bases each). The germline V gene has CDR1 SGHRS and CDR2 YFSETQ. V lost 0 bases and J 2 bases, leaving 15 bases between the germline ends. The CDR3 is 16 residues long. In DNA form, the CDR3 reads TGCGCCAGCAGCTTGGCCGCGGGACGACAGGCCTACGAGCAGTACTTC. This sequence encodes CASSLAAGRQAYEQYF.

CDR3 sequence: CASSYSATGMGGYTF. DNA of the CDR3: TGTGCCAGCAGTTACTCTGCGACAGGGATGGGTGGCTACACCTTC. The gene calls are TRBV6-5 and TRBJ1-2, with TRBD1 matching 7 bases. This CDR3 spans 15 amino acids. Trimming cost V 0 bases and J 7 bases; bases outside gene matches: 8. From germline, CDR1 is MNHEY and CDR2 SVGAGI.

The chain is built from TRBV6-4 and TRBJ1-1; 8 bases map to TRBD1. V lost 6 bases, J lost 4 bases, and 7 bases stayed unmatched. This CDR3 region has 14 residues. CDR1 is MRHNA and CDR2 is SNTAGT in the germline V gene. For the CDR3, the DNA is TGTGCCAGCAGCGGACAGGGAGTTAGCACTGAAGCTTTCTTT. This codes for CASSGQGVSTEAFF.

CDR3 bases: TGTGCCAGCAGCTACCGGGACAGGGAGGGAAAGACCCAGTACTTC. Its translation: CASSYRDREGKTQYF. The J gene is TRBJ2-5, the V gene TRBV5-8; 9 bases map to TRBD1. The V segment lost 3 bases and the J segment 6 bases; nucleotides outside the gene matches: 9. Germline V CDR1 and CDR2: SGHTS, YDEGEE. The CDR3 has 15 residues.

The chain joins TRBV5-6 to TRBJ2-3; D may be TRBD1 or TRBD2 (5 bases each). Germline CDR1 is SGHDT and CDR2 is YYEEEE. CDR3 length: 17 residues. V lost 1 base to trimming and J lost 6 bases, with 21 bases between them. The CDR3 region has the DNA TGTGCCAGCAGCTTGTGGGGTAGAAGCTCTGAGGGGGATACGCAGTATTTT. Amino acid sequence: CASSLWGRSSEGDTQYF.

The chain couples TRBV30 to TRBJ1-2, with 9 positions matching TRBD1. Germline V gives CDR1 GTSNPN, CDR2 SVGIG (reference sequence). The CDR3 totals 15 residues. V shed 2 bases and J 8 bases; nucleotides not matched to a gene: 12. This CDR3 is CAWSRKDRGERGYTF. The CDR3 DNA sequence: TGTGCCTGGAGTAGGAAAGACAGGGGGGAACGGGGCTACACCTTC.

This clone was found a few times. V and J are TRBV7-9 and TRBJ2-5; TRBD2 matches 7 bases. The V gene end was trimmed by 5 bases and the J gene end by 1 base; junction bases not matched to a gene: 4. The CDR3 has 14 amino acids. Germline CDR1 SEHNR, CDR2 FQNEAQ (reference sequence). In nucleotides, the CDR3 is TGTGCCAGCAGCGCCGCGGGGGTCCAAGAGACCCAGTACTTC. Protein sequence: CASSAAGVQETQYF.

The chain uses TRBV5-1 and TRBJ2-1; 10 nucleotides align to TRBD2. Germline V gene data show CDR1 as SGHRS and CDR2 as YFSETQ. The CDR3 totals 17 residues. Trimming cost V 0 bases and J 4 bases; bases outside gene matches: 7. Here the CDR3 DNA reads TGCGCCAGCAGCTTGGGGGCTAGCGGGGGCCCGTACAATGAGCAGTTCTTC. Translation: CASSLGASGGPYNEQFF.

V is TRBV7-9 and J is TRBJ2-5; D not resolved. Germline V gene sequence: CDR1 SEHNR, CDR2 FQNEAQ (reference sequence). This CDR3 has 16 residues. Trimming cost V 5 bases and J 2 bases, with 18 bases left between them. The chain's CDR3 is CASSLYRLGVQETQYF. DNA for the CDR3: TGTGCCAGCAGCCTCTACCGGTTGGGTGTTCAAGAGACCCAGTACTTC.

J is TRBJ2-1 and V is TRBV27, with D maybe TRBD2 (6 bases). The CDR3 runs to 14 residues. Germline-derived CDR1 and CDR2 are MNHEY and SMNVEV (reference sequence). Trimming left V 5 bases short and J 7 bases short, with 15 bases between. The CDR3 protein is CASSPSRGYNEQFF. The CDR3 DNA follows: TGTGCCAGCAGTCCCAGTCGGGGGTATAATGAGCAGTTCTTC.

This clone was detected a few times. This sequence joins TRBV21-1 and TRBJ1-6. TRBV21-1 is reported as a pseudogene. The CDR3 sequence is 15 residues long. CDR3 sequence reads: CASSSRKGSNSPLHF. The CDR3 DNA reads as TGTGCCAGCAGCTCAAGGAAGGGGAGTAATTCACCCCTCCACTTT.

V is TRBV18 and J is TRBJ1-6; D is unresolved. The ends were cut back, 3 bases at V and 5 bases at J, with 11 bases in the middle. CDR3 size: 15 residues. Per germline, CDR1 KGHSH and CDR2 LQKENI. CDR3 in amino acids: CASSPWGSDNSPLHF. CDR3 in DNA: TGTGCCAGCTCACCGTGGGGATCCGATAATTCACCCCTCCACTTT.

The J gene is TRBJ2-2, the V gene TRBV30; 8 bases agree with TRBD1. The CDR3 is 14 amino acids. After removal of 5 bases from V and 8 bases from J, the junction contained 10 bases not matched to a gene. Germline loops: CDR1 GTSNPN, CDR2 SVGIG (reference sequence). The CDR3 here is CAWDPDRENGELFF. The DNA of the CDR3 is TGTGCCTGGGACCCGGACAGGGAGAATGGGGAGCTGTTTTTT.

This clone appeared a single time. The gene calls are TRBV13 and TRBJ1-1; no definite D call. Trimming stripped 5 bases from V and 1 base from J, with 5 bases between. The CDR3 runs 12 residues. CDR1 is PRHDT, CDR2 FYEKMQ, per germline (reference sequence). This CDR3 is CASSPSNTEAFF. For the CDR3, the DNA is TGTGCCAGCAGCCCTTCGAACACTGAAGCTTTCTTT.

The chain uses TRBV11-2 and TRBJ1-2; 10 bases are shared with TRBD1. Germline V lookup: CDR1 SGHAT, CDR2 FQNNGV. The CDR3 runs 15 residues. V gave up 5 bases and J gave up 4 bases; unmatched junction bases: 7. The CDR3 bases are TGTGCCAGCAGCCGAGACAGGGGGCTCGGCTATGGCTACACCTTC. Protein: CASSRDRGLGYGYTF.

V gene TRBV12-5 combines with J gene TRBJ1-5; 9 nucleotides match TRBD1. The trim removed 0 bases at V and 2 bases at J, leaving 2 bases unmatched. Germline CDR1 and CDR2: LGHNT and FRNRAP. The CDR3 is made up of 16 amino acids. The CDR3 DNA follows: TGTGCTAGTGGTTTGGTCCGGGACAGGGGCAATCAGCCCCAGCATTTT. Translating gives CASGLVRDRGNQPQHF.